This T cell receptor (beta chain) was profiled in a study of regulatory T cells in long-lasting Graves disease. Study-level points and caveats: Favored gene segments in persistent disease were TRBV28, TRBJ1-2 and TRBJ2-5.

Relying on iRepertoire HTBI primers and Arm-PCR of CDR3 regions, the team built TCR beta libraries. TCRdb used MiXCR to reprocess the multiplex PCR reads, holding one entry per CDR3 protein. The repertoire holds fewer than 450,000 distinct CDR3 sequences, with around 21% as singletons. The germline gives CDR1 SGHTA, CDR2 FQGNSA. The V gene lost 0 bases and the J gene lost 5 bases, with 8 bases spanning the gap. This CDR3 has 13 residues. The time point was: persistent/refractory GD, antithyroid drugs over 5 years with positive TRAb. After RNA was extracted from PBMCs, the TCR library was made from it. This clonotype was found many times. Its antigen is unidentified.

Sample: peripheral blood mononuclear cells (PBMCs), taken when the disease was refractory, from a patient treated with antithyroid drugs. The chain joins TRBV7-2 to TRBJ2-7; D gene uncertain. This sequence was found in a female donor with Graves disease. The CDR3 reads CASSLAMPNEQYF. The CDR3 region has the DNA TGTGCCAGCAGCTTAGCGATGCCTAACGAGCAGTACTTC.